This entry features one T cell receptor (beta chain) sequence. Participants, about 18 to 89 years old, spanned 24 US areas. Participants were placed into cohorts based on the clinical history they reported. Method: immunoSEQ multiplex PCR; TCRdb's copy keeps in-frame clones and lacks some. The sample carries under 250,000 clones, about 83% recorded once. The source of the sample is a study of blood T cell repertoires in COVID-19. About the study: Italy, Spain and the United States were the sources of the convalescent and acute COVID-19 samples.

The CDR3 runs to 16 residues. Germline assignment: CDR1 LGHNA and CDR2 YNFKEQ. Trimming shortened V by 0 bases and J by 9 bases, and 18 bases separated the two germline ends. The sample comprised PBMCs or T cells enriched from blood (not recorded which). The rearrangement uses TRBV4-2 and TRBJ1-5; D is perhaps TRBD1 (5 bases). The TCR was taken from a middle-aged woman who had been exposed to COVID-19. CDR3 sequence: CASSQEGGTEYRPQHF. The CDR3 DNA is TGTGCCAGCAGCCAAGAGGGAGGGACGGAGTATAGGCCCCAGCATTTT.